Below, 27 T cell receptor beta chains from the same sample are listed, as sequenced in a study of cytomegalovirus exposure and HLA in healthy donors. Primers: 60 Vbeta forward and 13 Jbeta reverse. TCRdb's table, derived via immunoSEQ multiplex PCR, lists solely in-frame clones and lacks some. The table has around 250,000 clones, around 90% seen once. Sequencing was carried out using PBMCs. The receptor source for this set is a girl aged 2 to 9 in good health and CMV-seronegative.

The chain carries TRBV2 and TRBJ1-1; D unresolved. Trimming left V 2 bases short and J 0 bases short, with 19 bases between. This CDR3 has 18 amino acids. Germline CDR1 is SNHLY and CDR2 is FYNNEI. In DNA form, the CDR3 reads TGTGCCAGCAGTGAAATCTTCAAATGGGAGAGCGTGAACACTGAAGCTTTCTTT. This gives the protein CASSEIFKWESVNTEAFF.

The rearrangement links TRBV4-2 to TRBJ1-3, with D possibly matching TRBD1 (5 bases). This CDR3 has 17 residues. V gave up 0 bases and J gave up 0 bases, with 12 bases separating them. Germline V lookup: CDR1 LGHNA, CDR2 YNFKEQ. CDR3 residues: CASSQDWGRVSGNTIYF. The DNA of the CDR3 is TGTGCCAGCAGCCAAGATTGGGGCAGGGTCTCTGGAAACACCATATATTTT.

In DNA form, the CDR3 reads TGTGCCAGCAGCCTCTCGGACAGGGGGTCCTACGAGCAGTACTTC. Translation: CASSLSDRGSYEQYF. This sequence joins TRBV27 and TRBJ2-7, with TRBD1 identical over 10 bases. The CDR3 loop spans 15 amino acids. V shed 6 bases, J shed 1 base, and the junction held 6 bases outside the gene matches. From germline, CDR1 is MNHEY and CDR2 SMNVEV (reference sequence).

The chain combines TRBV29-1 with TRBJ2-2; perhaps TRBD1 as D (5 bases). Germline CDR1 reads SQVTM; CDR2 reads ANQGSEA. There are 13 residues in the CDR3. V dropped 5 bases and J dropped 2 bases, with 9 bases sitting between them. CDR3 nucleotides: TGCAGCGTTCCACAGGAAAACACCGGGGAGCTGTTTTTT. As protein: CSVPQENTGELFF.

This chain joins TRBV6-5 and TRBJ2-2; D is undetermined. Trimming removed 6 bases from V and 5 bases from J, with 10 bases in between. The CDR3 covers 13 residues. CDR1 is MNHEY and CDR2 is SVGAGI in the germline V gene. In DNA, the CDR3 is TGTGCCAGCAGACCCCTAAAAACCGGGGAGCTGTTTTTT. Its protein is CASRPLKTGELFF.

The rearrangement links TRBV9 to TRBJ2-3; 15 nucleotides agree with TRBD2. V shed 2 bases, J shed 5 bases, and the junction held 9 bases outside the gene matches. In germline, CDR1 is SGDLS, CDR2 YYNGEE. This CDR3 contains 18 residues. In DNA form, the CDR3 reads TGTGCCAGCAGCGTCCGTCAGGGGACTAGCGGGGGGTTAGATACGCAGTATTTT. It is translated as CASSVRQGTSGGLDTQYF.

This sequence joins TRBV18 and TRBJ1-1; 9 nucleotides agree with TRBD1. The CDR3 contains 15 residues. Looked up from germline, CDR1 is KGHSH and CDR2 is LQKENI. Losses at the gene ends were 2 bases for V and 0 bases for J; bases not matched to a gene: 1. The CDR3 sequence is CASSPGTGLNTEAFF. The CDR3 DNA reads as TGTGCCAGCTCACCAGGGACAGGGTTGAACACTGAAGCTTTCTTT.

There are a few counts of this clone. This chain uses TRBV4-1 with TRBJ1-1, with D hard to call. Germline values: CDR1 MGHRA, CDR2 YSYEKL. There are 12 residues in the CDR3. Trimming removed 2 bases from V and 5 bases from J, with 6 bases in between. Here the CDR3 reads CASSQRGTEAFF. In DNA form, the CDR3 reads TGCGCCAGCAGCCAACGGGGTACTGAAGCTTTCTTT.

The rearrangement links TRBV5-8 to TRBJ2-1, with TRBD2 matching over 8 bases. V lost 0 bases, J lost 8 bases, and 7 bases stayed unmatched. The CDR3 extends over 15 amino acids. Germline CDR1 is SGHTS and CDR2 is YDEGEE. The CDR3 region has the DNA TGTGCCAGCAGCTTGGAGGCGGGAGGTGACGATGAGCAGTTCTTC. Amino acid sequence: CASSLEAGGDDEQFF.

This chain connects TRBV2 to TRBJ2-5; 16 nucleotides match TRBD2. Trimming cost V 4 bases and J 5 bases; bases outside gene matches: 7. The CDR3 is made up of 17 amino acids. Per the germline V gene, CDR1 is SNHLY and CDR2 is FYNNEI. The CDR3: CASSVGLAGGPGETQYF. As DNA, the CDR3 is TGTGCCAGCAGTGTGGGACTAGCGGGAGGGCCGGGGGAGACCCAGTACTTC.

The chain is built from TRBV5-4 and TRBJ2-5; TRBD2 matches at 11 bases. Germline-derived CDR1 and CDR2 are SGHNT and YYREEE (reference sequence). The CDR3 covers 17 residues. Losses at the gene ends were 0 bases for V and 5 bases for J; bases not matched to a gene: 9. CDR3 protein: CASSLAVAGGPRETQYF. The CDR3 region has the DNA TGTGCCAGCAGCTTGGCGGTAGCGGGAGGGCCCCGGGAGACCCAGTACTTC.

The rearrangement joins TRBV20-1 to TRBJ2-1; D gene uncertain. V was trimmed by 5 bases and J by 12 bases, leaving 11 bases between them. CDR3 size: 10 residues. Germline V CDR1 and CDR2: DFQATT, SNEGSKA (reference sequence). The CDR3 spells CSAGPAVQFF. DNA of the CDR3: TGCAGTGCTGGCCCTGCCGTGCAGTTCTTC.

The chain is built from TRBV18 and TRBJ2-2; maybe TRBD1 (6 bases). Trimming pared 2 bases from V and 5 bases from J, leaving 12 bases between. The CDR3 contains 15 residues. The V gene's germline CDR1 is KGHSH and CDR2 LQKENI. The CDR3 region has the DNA TGTGCCAGCTCACCAGTCAGGGGCGGGACCGGGGAGCTGTTTTTT. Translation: CASSPVRGGTGELFF.

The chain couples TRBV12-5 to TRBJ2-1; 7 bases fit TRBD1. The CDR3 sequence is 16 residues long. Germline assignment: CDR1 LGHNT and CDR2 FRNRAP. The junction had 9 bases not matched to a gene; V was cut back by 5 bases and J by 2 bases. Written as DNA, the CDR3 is TGTGCTAGTGGTACCAGCCGGGACAGAGCCTACAATGAGCAGTTCTTC. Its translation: CASGTSRDRAYNEQFF.

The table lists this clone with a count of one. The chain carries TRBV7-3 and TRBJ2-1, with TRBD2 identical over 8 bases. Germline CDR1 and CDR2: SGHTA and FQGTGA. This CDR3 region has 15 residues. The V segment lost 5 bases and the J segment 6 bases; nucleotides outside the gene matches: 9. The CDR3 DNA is TGTGCCAGCAGCCCCCGGGGGGGGGCAATCAATGAGCAGTTCTTC. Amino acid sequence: CASSPRGGAINEQFF.

CDR3 protein: CASSPRAARGYTF. The CDR3 nucleotides read TGTGCCAGTAGTCCGCGGGCTGCTCGGGGCTACACCTTC. The chain carries TRBV19 and TRBJ1-2; D uncertain. The length of the CDR3 is 13 residues. Germline-derived CDR1 and CDR2 are LNHDA and SQIVND (reference sequence). V lost 5 bases and J 8 bases, leaving 15 bases between the germline ends.

CDR3 protein: CASSSQTSTEAFF. CDR3 coding DNA: TGTGCCAGCAGCTCACAGACGTCCACTGAAGCTTTCTTT. The chain couples TRBV7-2 to TRBJ1-1; D remains unclear. The CDR3 is 13 amino acids. The V gene lost 4 bases and the J gene lost 4 bases, with 10 bases spanning the gap. Germline V CDR1 and CDR2: SGHTA, FQGNSA.

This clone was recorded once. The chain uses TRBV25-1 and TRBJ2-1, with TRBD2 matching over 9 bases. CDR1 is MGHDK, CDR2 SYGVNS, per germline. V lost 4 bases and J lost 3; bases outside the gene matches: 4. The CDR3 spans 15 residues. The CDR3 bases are TGTGCCAGCAGTGCAGGGACTAGCAGCTACAATGAGCAGTTCTTC. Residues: CASSAGTSSYNEQFF. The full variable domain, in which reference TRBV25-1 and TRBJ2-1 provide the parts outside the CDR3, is EADIYQTPRYLVIGTGKKITLECSQTMGHDKMYWYQQDPGMELHLIHYSYGVNSTEKGDLSSESTVSRIRTEHFPLTLESARPSHTSQYLCASSAGTSSYNEQFFGPGTRLTVL.

CDR3 amino acids: CASSAGGTVGETQYF. The CDR3 DNA follows: TGTGCCAGCAGCGCGGGCGGGACTGTGGGGGAGACCCAGTACTTC. This chain links TRBV13 with TRBJ2-5; TRBD2 is a possible D gene (6 bases). The CDR3 loop spans 15 amino acids. Germline CDR1 reads PRHDT; CDR2 reads FYEKMQ (reference sequence). The ends were cut back, 5 bases at V and 5 bases at J, with 18 bases in the middle. The full variable domain, with the rest looked up from reference TRBV13 and TRBJ2-5, is AAGVIQSPRHLIKEKRETATLKCYPIPRHDTVYWYQQGPGQDPQFLISFYEKMQSDKGSIPDRFSAQQFSDYHSELNMSSLELGDSALYFCASSAGGTVGETQYFGPGTRLLVL.

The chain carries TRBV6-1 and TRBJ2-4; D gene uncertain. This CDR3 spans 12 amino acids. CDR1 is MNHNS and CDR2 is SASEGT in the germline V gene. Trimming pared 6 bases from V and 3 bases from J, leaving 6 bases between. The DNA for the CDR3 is TGTGCCAGCAGCCTCGGCAAAAACATTCAGTACTTC. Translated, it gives CASSLGKNIQYF.

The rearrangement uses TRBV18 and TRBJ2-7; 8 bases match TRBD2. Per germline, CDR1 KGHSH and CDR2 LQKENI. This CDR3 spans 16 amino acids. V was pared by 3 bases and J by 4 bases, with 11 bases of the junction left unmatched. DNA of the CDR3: TGTGCCAGCTCACCTATTCGTAGCGGGGCCGGATACGAGCAGTACTTC. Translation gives CASSPIRSGAGYEQYF.

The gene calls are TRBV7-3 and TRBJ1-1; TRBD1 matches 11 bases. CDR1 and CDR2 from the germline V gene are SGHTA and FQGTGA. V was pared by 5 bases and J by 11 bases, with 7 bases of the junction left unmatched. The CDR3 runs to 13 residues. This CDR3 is CASSGDRGLVAFF. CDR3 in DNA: TGTGCCAGCAGCGGGGACAGGGGGTTAGTGGCTTTCTTT. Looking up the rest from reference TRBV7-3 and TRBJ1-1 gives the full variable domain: GAGVSQTPSNKVTEKGKYVELRCDPISGHTALYWYRQSLGQGPEFLIYFQGTGAADDSGLPNDRFFAVRPEGSVSTLKIQRTERGDSAVYLCASSGDRGLVAFFGQGTRLTVV.

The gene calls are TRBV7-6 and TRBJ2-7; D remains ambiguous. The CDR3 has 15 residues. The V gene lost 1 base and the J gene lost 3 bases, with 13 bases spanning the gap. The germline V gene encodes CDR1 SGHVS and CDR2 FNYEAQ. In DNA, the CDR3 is TGTGCCAGCAGCTTAGTACGCCCCAGGCTCTACGAGCAGTACTTC. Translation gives CASSLVRPRLYEQYF.

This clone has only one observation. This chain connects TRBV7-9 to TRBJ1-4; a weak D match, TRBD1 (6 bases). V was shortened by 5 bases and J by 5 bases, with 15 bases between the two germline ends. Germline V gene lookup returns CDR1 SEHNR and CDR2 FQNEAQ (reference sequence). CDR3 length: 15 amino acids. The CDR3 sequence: CASSVWTDQNEKLFF. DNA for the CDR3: TGTGCCAGCAGCGTCTGGACAGATCAGAATGAAAAACTGTTTTTT.

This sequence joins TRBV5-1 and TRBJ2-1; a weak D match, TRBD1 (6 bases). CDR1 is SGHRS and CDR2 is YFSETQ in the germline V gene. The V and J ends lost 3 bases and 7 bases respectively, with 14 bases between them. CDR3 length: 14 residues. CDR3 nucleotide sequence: TGCGCCAGCAGCTCCATTGACAGGATAAATGAGCAGTTCTTC. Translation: CASSSIDRINEQFF. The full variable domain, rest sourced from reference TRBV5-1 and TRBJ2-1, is KAGVTQTPRYLIKTRGQQVTLSCSPISGHRSVSWYQQTPGQGLQFLFEYFSETQRNKGNFPGRFSGRQFSNSRSEMNVSTLELGDSALYLCASSSIDRINEQFFGPGTRLTVL.

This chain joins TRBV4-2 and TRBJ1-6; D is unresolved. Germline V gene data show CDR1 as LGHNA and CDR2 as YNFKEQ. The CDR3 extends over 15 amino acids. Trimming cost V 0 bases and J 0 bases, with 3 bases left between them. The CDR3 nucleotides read TGTGCCAGCAGCCAAGACCTCTCCTATAATTCACCCCTCCACTTT. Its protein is CASSQDLSYNSPLHF.

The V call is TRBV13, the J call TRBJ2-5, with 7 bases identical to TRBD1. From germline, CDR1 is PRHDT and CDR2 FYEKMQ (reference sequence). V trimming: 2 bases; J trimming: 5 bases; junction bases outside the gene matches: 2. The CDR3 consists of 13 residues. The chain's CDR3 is CASSLRRGETQYF. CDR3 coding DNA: TGTGCCAGCAGCTTACGCAGGGGGGAGACCCAGTACTTC.